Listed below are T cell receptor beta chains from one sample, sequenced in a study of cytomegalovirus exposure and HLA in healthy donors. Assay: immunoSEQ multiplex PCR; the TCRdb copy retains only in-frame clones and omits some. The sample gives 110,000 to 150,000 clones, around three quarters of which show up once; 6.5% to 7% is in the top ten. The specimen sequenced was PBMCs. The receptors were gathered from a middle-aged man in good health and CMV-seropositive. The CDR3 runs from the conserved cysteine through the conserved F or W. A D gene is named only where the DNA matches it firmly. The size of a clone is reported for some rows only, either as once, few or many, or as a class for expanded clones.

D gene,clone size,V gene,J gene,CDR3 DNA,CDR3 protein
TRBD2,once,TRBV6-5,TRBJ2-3,TGTGCCAGCAGTTCCCCGGGAGGGGAGACAGATACGCAGTATTTT,CASSSPGGETDTQYF
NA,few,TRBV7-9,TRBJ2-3,TGTGCCAGCAGCCCTAGAGGGCCAGATACGCAGTATTTT,CASSPRGPDTQYF
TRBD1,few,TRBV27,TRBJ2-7,TGTGCCAGCAGTCCGCGACAGGGAAGGGACCACGAGCAGTACTTC,CASSPRQGRDHEQYF
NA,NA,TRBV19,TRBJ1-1,TGTGCCAGTAGCTACCCCTCGACTATAACCCAGGGAGGCTTCGGCGGAGCTTTCTTT,CASSYPSTITQGGFGGAFF
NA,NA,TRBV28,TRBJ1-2,TGTGCCAGCAGTCCGTCGGGGAAGGCCTATGGCTACACCTTC,CASSPSGKAYGYTF
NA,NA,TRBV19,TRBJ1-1,TGTGCCAGTAGTATCGGGAAAAACACTGAAGCTTTCTTT,CASSIGKNTEAFF
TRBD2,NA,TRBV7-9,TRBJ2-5,TGTGCCAGCAGCGTTACTTCTAGCGGGAGGGGGCAAGAGACCCAGTACTTC,CASSVTSSGRGQETQYF
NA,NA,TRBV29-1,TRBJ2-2,TGCAGCGTCTGGGTCGGAGGAACCACCGGGGAGCTGTTTTTT,CSVWVGGTTGELFF
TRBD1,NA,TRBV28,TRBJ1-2,TGTGCCAGCAGTGGGACTGGACAGGGACGATATGGCTACACCTTC,CASSGTGQGRYGYTF
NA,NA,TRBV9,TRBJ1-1,TGTGCCAGCAGCGTAGACATTCTGAACACTGAAGCTTTCTTT,CASSVDILNTEAFF
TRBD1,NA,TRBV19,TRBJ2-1,TGTGCCAGTAGTATGACAGGGACCCTCTACAATGAGCAGTTCTTC,CASSMTGTLYNEQFF
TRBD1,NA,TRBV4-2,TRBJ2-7,TGTGCCAGCAGCCCATCGACAGGGGCAACCTACGAGCAGTACTTC,CASSPSTGATYEQYF
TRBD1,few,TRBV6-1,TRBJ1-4,TGTGCCAGCAGTGCAGGGGGAACTAATGAAAAACTGTTTTTT,CASSAGGTNEKLFF
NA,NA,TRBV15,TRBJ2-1,TGTGCCACCAGCAGCAGAGCCCCATGGGCACAGGGTTACAATGAGCAGTTCTTC,CATSSRAPWAQGYNEQFF
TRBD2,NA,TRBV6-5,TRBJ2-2,TGTGCCAGCAACCTAGCGGGACGGGCCGGGGAGCTGTTTTTT,CASNLAGRAGELFF
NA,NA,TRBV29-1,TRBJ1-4,TGCAGCGGAATGGCTACAGGTGAAAAACTGTTTTTT,CSGMATGEKLFF
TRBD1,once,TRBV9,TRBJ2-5,TGTGCCAGCAGCCCTCGACAGGGGCAAGAGACCCAGTACTTC,CASSPRQGQETQYF
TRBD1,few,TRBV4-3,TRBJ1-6,TGCGCCAGCAGCCAAGGTTCAGGGGGCGAATCGGCTTCACCCCTCCACTTT,CASSQGSGGESASPLHF
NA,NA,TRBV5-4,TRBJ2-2,TGTGCCAGCAGCTTGGCCAGGACTGCCGACGGGGAGCTGTTTTTT,CASSLARTADGELFF
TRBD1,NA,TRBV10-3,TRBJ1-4,TGTGCCACCAAAGACAGGGGTAATGAAAAACTGTTTTTT,CATKDRGNEKLFF
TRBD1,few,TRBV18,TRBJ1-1,TGTGCCAGCTCACAACCAGGGGGCACTGAAGCTTTCTTT,CASSQPGGTEAFF
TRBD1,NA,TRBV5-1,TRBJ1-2,TGCGCCAGCAGCCCGGGACAGGGGGGGTCAGGCTACACCTTC,CASSPGQGGSGYTF